This entry concerns a single T cell receptor beta chain. Its antigen is still unknown. No per-base quality is available; no much larger clone lies one base away. The CDR3 regions of human TCRbeta chains were analyzed by immunosequencing. The study's processing was this. TCRs in the repertoires were matched against a reference library of SARS-CoV-2-specific TCRs that had been generated with the MIRA antigen-specificity platform. Breadth was defined as the fraction of unique TCRs that were SARS-CoV-2-associated, and depth was defined as the fraction of total T cells that were SARS-CoV-2-associated. Using the MIRA data, every spike-specific TCR was mapped to the spike region that the TCR reacted to and assigned to either a CD4 or a CD8 class. Log10-transformed breadth and depth values were compared by one-way ANOVA with Sidak's multiple comparisons tests. Not all clones reach the TCRdb copy of this immuneACCESS table, which keeps in-frame sequences only. Checked studies attribute under half of the gap to unresolved V genes and leave the rest unexplained. V and J calls and clone size are as listed in that table; D and trimming were resolved from the DNA. The sample data list roughly 66,000 clones, and roughly 82% of these were observed just once. Under 6% of the sample goes to the ten largest clones.

The germline V gene yields LGHNA for CDR1 and YNFKEQ for CDR2. V is clipped by 0 bases and J by 2 bases, and the sequence between their germline boundaries is 7 bases long. Taken from cysteine to phenylalanine, the CDR3 has 14 residues. CDR3 DNA only is kept here, 42 bases in frame from base 1. This specimen comes from a study of T cell responses to AZD1222 COVID-19 vaccine (dated by TCRdb to 2020 to 2023). For the study in its entirety: AZD1222 recipients with second doses at about 4 weeks or about 12 weeks were pooled, because spike-specific TCR depth and breadth did not differ between schedules. TCR sequencing covered 230 to 250 trial participants: 200 to 220 given two doses of AZD1222 and around 26 given two doses of MenACWY control vaccine. Trial participants were enrolled by age into 18-55, 56-69 and 70-plus year subgroups, with roughly 150, 30 and 60 TCR-sequenced participants respectively.

Explained via the paper, the time point label denotes: baseline before first vaccination. The vaccinee samples were drawn from two UK trials, COV001 and COV002, one of which was a single-blind randomized controlled phase 2/3 trial testing AZD1222 (ChAdOx1 nCoV-19) in healthy adults. Trial participant PBMC samples were collected at day 0 and day 28 after the second dose for TCRbeta chain sequencing. The study at large found these results: Conclusions about previously exposed vaccinees are limited because only five to seven AZD1222 recipients were SARS-CoV-2 seropositive at baseline. Most participants were white British and females outnumbered males, and the authors suggested that clonal diversity may have been underestimated. The whole spike protein was spanned by vaccine-associated CD4 TCRs, and dominant responses were seen in regions 160-218 and 743-854. In the small 56-69-year group, the increase in depth fell short of significance, most likely because of low power. Reportedly, almost half of the unique spike-specific TCRs recognized epitopes lying outside the regions that are mutated in the B.1.351 and B.1.1.7 variants. After two AZD1222 doses, both the breadth and the depth of spike-specific TCRs were significantly higher than at day 0 and than in MenACWY recipients. Because no day 14 peak-response samples were available, the repertoires could be characterized only after the peak T cell response.

The V gene is TRBV4-2 and the J gene is TRBJ2-5; no D gene is confidently identified. The receptor was derived from an adult in good health. Sequencing used peripheral blood, obtained on day 0 of AZD1222 vaccination. CDR3 region: CASSQDLLQETQYF. In nucleotide form, the sequence is TGTGCCAGCAGCCAAGATTTACTACAAGAGACCCAGTACTTC.